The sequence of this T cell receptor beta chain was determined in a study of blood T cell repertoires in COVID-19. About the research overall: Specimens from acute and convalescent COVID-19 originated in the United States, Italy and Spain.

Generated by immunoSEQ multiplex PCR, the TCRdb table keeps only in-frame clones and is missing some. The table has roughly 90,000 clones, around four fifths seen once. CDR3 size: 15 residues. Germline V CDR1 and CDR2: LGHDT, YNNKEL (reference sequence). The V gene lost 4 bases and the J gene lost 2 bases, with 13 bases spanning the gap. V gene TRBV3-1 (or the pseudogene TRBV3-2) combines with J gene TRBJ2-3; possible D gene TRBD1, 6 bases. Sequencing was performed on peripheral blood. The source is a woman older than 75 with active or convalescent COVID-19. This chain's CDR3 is CASSLRTDYTDTQYF. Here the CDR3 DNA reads TGTGCCAGCAGCCTTAGGACAGACTACACAGATACGCAGTATTTT.